What follows describes a single TCR beta chain. Its binding antigen is unknown. Base qualities are not recorded, but no much larger clone differs from it by a single base. The record originates from a study of blood T cell repertoires in COVID-19 (dated by TCRdb to 2020 to 2021). A note on the overall study: Samples covering the acute and convalescent phases of COVID-19 were provided by collaborators in the United States, Italy and Spain. The prospective study material was composed of cDNA or gDNA derived from T cells, B-cell-depleted T cells, or PBMCs. Deeply sampled blood TCRbeta repertoires from subjects exposed to, actively infected with, or recovered from COVID-19 were included in the dataset. The repertoires were released in a freely available public database meant as a resource for research on the immune response to SARS-CoV-2. Samples were obtained from the ongoing ImmuneRACE study (first 160 participants) and from about 1,300 subjects provided by 6 global collaborators. Nearly every sample came with metadata listing a de-identified subject ID, COVID-19 status, age in years and sex. HLA class I and class II types, where available, came from metadata supplied by the sample provider rather than from assay-based typing. Study-wide conclusions, independent of this receptor: The quantity of clinical and demographic metadata differed by source and by participant and was supplied without curation.

Whole blood was collected in K2EDTA tubes by collaborating institutions according to the institutions' own protocols. For TCRbeta analysis, collaborator samples were shipped as frozen whole blood, as isolated PBMCs, or as DNA extracted from either sample type. Between the V and J ends, shortened by 1 base and 5 bases respectively, the junction contains 27 bases. The CDR3 runs 20 residues from the cysteine to the phenylalanine. Just CDR3 DNA is preserved here, 60 bases in frame from base 1. CDR1 and CDR2, looked up from the germline V gene, are MNHNS and SASEGT. The immunoSEQ Assay, a bias-controlled multiplex PCR, was used to amplify TCRbeta CDR3 regions from genomic DNA. As for the original processing: Nucleated cell counts per sample were estimated from amplification of reference gene primers within the assay. To quantify the absolute abundance of each unique TCRbeta CDR3 rearrangement, sequence reads were collapsed and filtered. Productive Simpson clonality was computed per sample as the square root of Simpson's diversity index over productive rearrangements. The immuneACCESS repertoire file appears here via TCRdb, limited to in-frame rearrangements. These files lack a portion of the clones; in checked studies, under half of the deficit traces to unresolved V genes, and the cause of the others is not known. V, J and clone size derive from that table, while D and trimming were established from the DNA sequence. A total of over 30,000 clones appear in this sample, roughly four fifths of them only once. Of the sample, about 3.9% is held by the ten largest clones.

The chain is assembled from TRBV6-1 and TRBJ1-5; TRBD1 is a possible D gene, resting on 6 matching bases. The receptor was isolated from a man aged 45-65 years with acute or convalescent COVID-19. The material sequenced was peripheral blood. The DNA is as follows: TGTGCCAGCAGTGAAGTGACAGGACACTCAAACGATGCTATTTATCAGCCCCAGCATTTT. It specifies CASSEVTGHSNDAIYQPQHF.